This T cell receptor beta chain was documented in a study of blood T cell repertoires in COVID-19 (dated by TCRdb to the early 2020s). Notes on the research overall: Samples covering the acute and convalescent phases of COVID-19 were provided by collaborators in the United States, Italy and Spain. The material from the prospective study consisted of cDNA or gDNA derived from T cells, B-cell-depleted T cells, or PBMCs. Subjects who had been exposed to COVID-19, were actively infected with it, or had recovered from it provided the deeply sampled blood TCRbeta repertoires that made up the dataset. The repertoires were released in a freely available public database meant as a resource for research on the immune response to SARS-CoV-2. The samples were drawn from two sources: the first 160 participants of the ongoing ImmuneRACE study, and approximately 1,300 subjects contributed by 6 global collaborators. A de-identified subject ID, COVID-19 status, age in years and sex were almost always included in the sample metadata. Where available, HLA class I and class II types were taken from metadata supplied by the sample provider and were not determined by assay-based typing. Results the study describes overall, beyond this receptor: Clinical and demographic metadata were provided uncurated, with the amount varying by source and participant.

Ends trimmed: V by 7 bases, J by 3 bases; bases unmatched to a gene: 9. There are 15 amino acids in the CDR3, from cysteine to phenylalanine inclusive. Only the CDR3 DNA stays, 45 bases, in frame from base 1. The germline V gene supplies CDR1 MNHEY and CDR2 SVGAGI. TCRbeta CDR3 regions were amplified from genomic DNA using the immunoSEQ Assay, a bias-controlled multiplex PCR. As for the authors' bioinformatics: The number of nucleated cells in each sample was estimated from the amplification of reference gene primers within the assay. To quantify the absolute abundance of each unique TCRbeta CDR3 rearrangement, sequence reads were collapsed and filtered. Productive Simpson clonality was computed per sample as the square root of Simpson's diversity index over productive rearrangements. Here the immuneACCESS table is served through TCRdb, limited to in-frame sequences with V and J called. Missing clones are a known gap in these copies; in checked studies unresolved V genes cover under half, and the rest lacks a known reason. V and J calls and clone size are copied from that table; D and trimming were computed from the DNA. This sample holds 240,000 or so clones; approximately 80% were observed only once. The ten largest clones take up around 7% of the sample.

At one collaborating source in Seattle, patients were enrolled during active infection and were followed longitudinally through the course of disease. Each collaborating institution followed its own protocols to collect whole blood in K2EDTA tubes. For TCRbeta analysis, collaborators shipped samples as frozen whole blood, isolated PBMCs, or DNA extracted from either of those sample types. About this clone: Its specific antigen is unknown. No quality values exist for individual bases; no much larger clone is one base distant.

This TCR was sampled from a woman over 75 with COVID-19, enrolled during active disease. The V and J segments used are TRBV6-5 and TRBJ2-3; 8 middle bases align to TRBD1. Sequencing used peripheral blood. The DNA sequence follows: TGTGCCAGCATCCGCGCCAGGGGGCTTACAGATACGCAGTATTTT. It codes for CASIRARGLTDTQYF.